The TCR beta chain described here comes from a study of cytomegalovirus exposure and HLA in healthy donors. V shed 4 bases and J shed 4 bases, with 20 bases lying between them. Germline values: CDR1 SGHDT, CDR2 YYEEEE. The CDR3 has 17 amino acids. The study ran its PCR with 60 Vbeta and 13 Jbeta primers. Profiling relied on immunoSEQ multiplex PCR, and the TCRdb table lists in-frame clones only, not all of them. The table shows 120,000 to 150,000 clones, with 80% occurring only once. The chain combines TRBV5-6 with TRBJ1-4; D is unresolved. The TCR sequence derives from a man aged 25-40 years in good health and CMV-seronegative. The sequenced sample consisted of PBMCs. CDR3 amino acids: CASSGEDARFSNEKLFF. The CDR3 bases are TGTGCCAGCAGCGGGGAGGACGCCCGTTTCAGTAATGAAAAACTGTTTTTT.